Listed below are T cell receptor beta chains from one sample, sequenced in a study of regulatory T cells in long-lasting Graves disease. TCRdb re-called the multiplex PCR reads through MiXCR, storing one row per CDR3 protein. Among around 400,000 distinct CDR3 sequences listed, under 25% were seen once. The starting material was peripheral blood mononuclear cells (PBMCs), obtained when the disease was refractory, from a patient treated with antithyroid drugs. These TCRs come from a female donor with Graves disease. CDR3s include the opening cysteine and the closing phenylalanine or tryptophan. D genes are given only for firm matches. Rows give clone size only sometimes, using once, few, many, or a class for an expanded clone.

clone_size j_call v_call d_call cdr3_nt cdr3_aa
many TRBJ2-5 TRBV28 TRBD2 TGTGCCAGCAGTTTTAACCTAGCGGGAGGGGCCCGAGAGACCCAGTACTTC CASSFNLAGGARETQYF
NA TRBJ2-2 TRBV7-9 NA TGTGCCAGCAGCGGGTATCAGCCAAGAACCGGGGAGCTGTTTTTT CASSGYQPRTGELFF
NA TRBJ2-7 TRBV4-1 NA TGCGCCAGCAGCCTCGTTCCCTTATCCTACGAGCAGTACTTC CASSLVPLSYEQYF
NA TRBJ1-2 TRBV5-8 TRBD1 TGTGCCAGCAGCCCAGACAGGGGGCGAGACGGCTACACCTTC CASSPDRGRDGYTF
few TRBJ1-6 TRBV7-9 NA TGTGCCAGCAGGGGAGGAGACAGCTCCTATAATTCACCCCTCCACTTT CASRGGDSSYNSPLHF
NA TRBJ2-3 TRBV2 TRBD2 TGTGCCAGCAGTGGGGAGGGTTTGGCAGATACGCAGTATTTT CASSGEGLADTQYF
NA TRBJ2-1 TRBV25-1 NA TGTGCCAGCAGCCGGGCCTACAATGAGCAGTTCTTC CASSRAYNEQFF
many TRBJ1-3 TRBV12-3/TRBV12-4 NA TGTGCCAGCAGTTTGGGGGGTCTCAGCACCATATATTTT CASSLGGLSTIYF
NA TRBJ1-5 TRBV20-1 TRBD1 TGCAGTGCTTCCAGTTTGGACAGGGCTAATCAGCCCCAGCATTTT CSASSLDRANQPQHF
many TRBJ1-1 TRBV6-9 NA TGTGCCAGCAGTTACCACAGGCAGAACACTGAAGCTTTCTTT CASSYHRQNTEAFF
NA TRBJ2-3 TRBV28 NA TGTGCCAGCAGCCCCAGTGGGAAGGCAGATACGCAGTATTTT CASSPSGKADTQYF
NA TRBJ2-3 TRBV5-1 TRBD2 TGCGCCAGCAGCTACCTAGCGGAGACAACGGATACGCAGTATTTT CASSYLAETTDTQYF
few TRBJ2-2 TRBV18 NA TGTGCCAGCTTCGGACCGGTGTGGACCGGGGAGCTGTTTTTT CASFGPVWTGELFF
few TRBJ1-2 TRBV9 NA TGTGCCAGCAGCCCCGCTCGGGGAAGCTATGGCTACACCTTC CASSPARGSYGYTF
few TRBJ2-3 TRBV27 TRBD2 TGTGCCAGCAGTTTATTAGCGACTAGCGGCACCACAGATACGCAGTATTTT CASSLLATSGTTDTQYF
NA TRBJ1-5 TRBV3-1 NA TGTGCCAGCAGCCAAGATATTAGTAATCAGCCCCAGCATTTT CASSQDISNQPQHF
NA TRBJ2-7 TRBV20-1 TRBD1 TGCAGTGCTAGAGGAGGGACAGGGGGATTCCATGAGCAGTACTTC CSARGGTGGFHEQYF
NA TRBJ1-2 TRBV18 TRBD1 TGTGCCAGCTCACCAGTCCCCGGACAGGGGAACTATGGCTACACCTTC CASSPVPGQGNYGYTF
NA TRBJ2-5 TRBV28 TRBD2 TGTGCCAGCAGGCGGGGGGGAAAGGCTGAGACCCAGTACTTC CASRRGGKAETQYF
many TRBJ2-2 TRBV2 NA TGTGCCAGCAGTGAAGTTGCAGCCGGGGAGCTGTTTTTT CASSEVAAGELFF
many TRBJ2-7 TRBV10-3 TRBD1 TGTGCCATCAGTCCAGACAGGGTTACCTACGAGCAGTACTTC CAISPDRVTYEQYF
few TRBJ2-5 TRBV14 NA TGTGCCAGCAGCCAAGTGGACCGCTCGGGGACCCAGTACTTC CASSQVDRSGTQYF
many TRBJ2-2 TRBV24-1 NA TGTGCCACCAGTGATTTGGATCCGAGGACAGCAACAAACACCGGGGAGCTGTTTTTT CATSDLDPRTATNTGELFF
few TRBJ2-5 TRBV12-3/TRBV12-4 TRBD2 TGTGCCAGCAGTCGGACGGGGGGGCTACAGGAGACCCAGTACTTC CASSRTGGLQETQYF
many TRBJ1-4 TRBV18 TRBD1 TGTGCCAGCTCACGACAGGGAGTTAATGAAAAACTGTTTTTT CASSRQGVNEKLFF
few TRBJ1-2 TRBV6-1 NA TGTGCCAGCAGTCCCTCGCGGAGCTATGGCTACACCTTC CASSPSRSYGYTF
many TRBJ2-2 TRBV28 NA TGTGCCAGCAGGACCAGGATCGGGGAGCTGTTTTTT CASRTRIGELFF
few TRBJ2-2 TRBV3-1 NA TGTGCCAGCAGCCAAGTAACGGACACCGGGGAGCTGTTTTTT CASSQVTDTGELFF
many TRBJ1-4 TRBV28 TRBD1 TGTGCCAGCAGTATGGACAGGGGGCGCAAACTGTTTTTT CASSMDRGRKLFF
few TRBJ2-2 TRBV30 TRBD2 TGTGCCTGGAGGGGACTAGCGGGAGTAGCCGGGGAGCTGTTTTTT CAWRGLAGVAGELFF
NA TRBJ2-6 TRBV24-1 NA TGTGCCACCAGTGATCAGAGCTCTGGGGCCAACGTCCTGACTTTC CATSDQSSGANVLTF
few TRBJ2-7 TRBV28 TRBD2 TGTGCCACCATAGCGGGAGTGGGGCTCTACGAGCAGTACTTC CATIAGVGLYEQYF
NA TRBJ2-5 TRBV20-1 TRBD2 TGCAGTGCTAGACTAGCGGGAGCACAGAAAGAGACCCAGTACTTC CSARLAGAQKETQYF
many TRBJ2-5 TRBV7-8 TRBD2 TGTGCCAGCAGCTTATCCTCGGGCGGGAGGGTCGAGACCCAGTACTTC CASSLSSGGRVETQYF
NA TRBJ2-3 TRBV29-1 TRBD2 TGCAGCGTCCTGCCGACTAGCGGAGGCACAGATACGCAGTATTTT CSVLPTSGGTDTQYF
NA TRBJ2-1 TRBV5-8 NA TGTGCCAGCAGTCTGGGGCATCCTCAGAGGGAGCAGTTCTTC CASSLGHPQREQFF
NA TRBJ1-3 TRBV7-8 NA TGTGCCAGCAGCTTAAAAGGGGCTGGAAACACCATATATTTT CASSLKGAGNTIYF
many TRBJ1-5 TRBV19 NA TGTGCCAGTAGTGGGTGGGCCAGCAATCAGCCCCAGCATTTT CASSGWASNQPQHF
few TRBJ2-7 TRBV20-1 NA TGCAGTGCCAAGAGAGGGGATACTCCCTACGAGCAGTACTTC CSAKRGDTPYEQYF
many TRBJ2-5 TRBV10-3 NA TGTGCCATCAGGGACAGCCAGGACCCAGAGACCCAGTACTTC CAIRDSQDPETQYF
NA TRBJ2-5 TRBV20-1 TRBD2 TGCAGTGCTAGAGATCCCTCTGCGGGAGGGACCCAGTACTTC CSARDPSAGGTQYF
NA TRBJ2-5 TRBV2 TRBD1 TGTGCCAGCAGACCCGGACAGGGAGAGACCCAGTACTTC CASRPGQGETQYF
many TRBJ2-2 TRBV2 NA TGTGCCAGCAGTGAATTGAGCAGCGCGAACACCGGGGAGCTGTTTTTT CASSELSSANTGELFF